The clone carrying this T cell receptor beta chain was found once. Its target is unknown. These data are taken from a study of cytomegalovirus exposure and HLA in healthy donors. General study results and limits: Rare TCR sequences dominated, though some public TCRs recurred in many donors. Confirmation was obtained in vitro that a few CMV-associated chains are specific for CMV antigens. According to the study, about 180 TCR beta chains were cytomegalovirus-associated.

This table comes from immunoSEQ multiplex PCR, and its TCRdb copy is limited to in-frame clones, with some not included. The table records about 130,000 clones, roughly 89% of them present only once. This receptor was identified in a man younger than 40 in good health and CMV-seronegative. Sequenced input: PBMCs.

The CDR3 loop reads CASSPDRGYGYTF. In DNA, the CDR3 is TGTGCCAGCAGCCCGGACAGGGGCTATGGCTACACCTTC. The chain employs TRBV11-2 and TRBJ1-2, with TRBD1 matching over 9 bases. The CDR3 totals 13 residues. The V and J ends lost 5 bases and 4 bases, in that order; junction bases with no gene match: 2. In germline, CDR1 is SGHAT, CDR2 FQNNGV.